Listed here is a single T cell receptor (beta chain). This sample was taken from a study of blood T cell repertoires in COVID-19. Background on the study: T cells, B-cell-depleted T cells, or PBMCs supplied cDNA or gDNA.

Profiling relied on immunoSEQ multiplex PCR, and the TCRdb table lists in-frame clones only, not all of them. Of about 170,000 clones in the sample, 65% to 85% were seen once. Per germline, CDR1 MDHEN and CDR2 SYDVKM. Trimming pared 6 bases from V and 0 bases from J, leaving 8 bases between. This CDR3 contains 13 residues. This chain links TRBV28 with TRBJ1-2; D may be TRBD1 (5 bases). The sequence came from a woman in her fifties or sixties in a cohort exposed to, infected with or recovered from COVID-19 (not recorded which). Sample: PBMCs or T cells enriched from blood (not recorded which). The CDR3 DNA is TGTGCCAGCAGACCGGACACTAACTATGGCTACACCTTC. This sequence encodes CASRPDTNYGYTF.